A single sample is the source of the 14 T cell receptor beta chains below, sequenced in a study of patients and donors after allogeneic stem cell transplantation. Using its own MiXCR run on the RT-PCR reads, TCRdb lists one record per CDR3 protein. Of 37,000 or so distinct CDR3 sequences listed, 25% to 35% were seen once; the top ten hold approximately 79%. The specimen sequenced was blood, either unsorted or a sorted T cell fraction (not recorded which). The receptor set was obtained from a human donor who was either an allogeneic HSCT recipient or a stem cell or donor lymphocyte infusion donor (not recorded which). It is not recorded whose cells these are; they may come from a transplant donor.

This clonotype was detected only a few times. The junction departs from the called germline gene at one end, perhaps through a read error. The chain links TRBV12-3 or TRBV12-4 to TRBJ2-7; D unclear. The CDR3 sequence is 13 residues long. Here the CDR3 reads CASSLVGRYEQYF. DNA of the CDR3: TGTGCCAGCAGCTTAGTAGGCCGCTACGAGCAGTACTTC.

The CDR3 DNA is TGCGCCAGCAGCTACGAACTAGCGGGACCCGGGGAGCTGTTTTTT. The encoded protein is CASSYELAGPGELFF. The genes are TRBV4-3 and TRBJ2-2; 10 positions match TRBD2. The CDR3 is 15 residues long. Germline V gene data show CDR1 as LGHNA and CDR2 as YSLEER. V was pared by 5 bases and J by 6 bases, with 6 bases of the junction left unmatched.

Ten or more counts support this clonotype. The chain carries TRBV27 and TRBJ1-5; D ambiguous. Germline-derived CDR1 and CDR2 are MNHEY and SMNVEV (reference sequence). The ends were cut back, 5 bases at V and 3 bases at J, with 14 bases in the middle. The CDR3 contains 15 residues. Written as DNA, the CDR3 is TGTGCCAGCAGTCCCCGCGGCCCAATCAATCAGCCCCAGCATTTT. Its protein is CASSPRGPINQPQHF.

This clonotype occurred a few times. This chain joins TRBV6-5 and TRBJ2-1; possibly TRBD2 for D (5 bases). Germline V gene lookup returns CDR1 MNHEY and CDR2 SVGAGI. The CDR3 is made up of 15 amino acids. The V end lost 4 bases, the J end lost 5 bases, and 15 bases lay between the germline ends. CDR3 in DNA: TGTGCCAGCAGTTCCGGACTGGGCACCCACAATGAGCAGTTCTTC. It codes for CASSSGLGTHNEQFF.

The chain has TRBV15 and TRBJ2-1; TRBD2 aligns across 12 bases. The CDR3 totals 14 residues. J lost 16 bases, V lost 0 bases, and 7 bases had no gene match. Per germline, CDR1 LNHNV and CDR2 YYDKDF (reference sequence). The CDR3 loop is CATSRERTSGTDFF. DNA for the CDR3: TGTGCCACCAGCAGAGAGCGGACTAGCGGGACTGATTTCTTC.

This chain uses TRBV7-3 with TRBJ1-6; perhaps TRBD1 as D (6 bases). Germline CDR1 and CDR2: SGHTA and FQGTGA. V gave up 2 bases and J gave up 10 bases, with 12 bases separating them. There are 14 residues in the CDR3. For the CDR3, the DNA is TGTGCCAGCAGCTTACCAGGGGACGGATCACCCCTCCACTTT. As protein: CASSLPGDGSPLHF.

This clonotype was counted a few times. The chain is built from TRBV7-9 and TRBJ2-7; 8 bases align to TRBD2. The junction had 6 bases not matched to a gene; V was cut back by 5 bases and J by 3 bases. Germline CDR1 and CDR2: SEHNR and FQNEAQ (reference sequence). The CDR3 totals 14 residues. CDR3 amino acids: CASSAGLVIYEQYF. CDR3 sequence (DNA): TGTGCCAGCAGCGCGGGACTAGTTATCTACGAGCAGTACTTC.

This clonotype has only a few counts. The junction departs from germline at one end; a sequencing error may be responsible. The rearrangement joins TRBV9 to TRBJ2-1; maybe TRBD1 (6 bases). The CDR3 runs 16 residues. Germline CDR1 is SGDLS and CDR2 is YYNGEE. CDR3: CASTVTLGTTYNEQFF. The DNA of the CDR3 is TGTGCCAGCACCGTAACCTTGGGGACAACCTACAATGAGCAGTTCTTC.

CDR3 nucleotide sequence: TGCAGTGCTCCGACTAGCGGGCTCTACAATGAGCAGTTCTTC. Translating gives CSAPTSGLYNEQFF. The rearrangement links TRBV20-1 to TRBJ2-1; 10 nucleotides agree with TRBD2. Germline CDR1 reads DFQATT; CDR2 reads SNEGSKA (reference sequence). The CDR3 consists of 14 residues. The trim removed 5 bases at V and 3 bases at J, leaving 4 bases unmatched.

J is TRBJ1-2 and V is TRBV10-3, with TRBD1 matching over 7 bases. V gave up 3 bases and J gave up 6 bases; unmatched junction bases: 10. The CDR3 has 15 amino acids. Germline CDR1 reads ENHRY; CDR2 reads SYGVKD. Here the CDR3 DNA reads TGTGCCATCAGTGAAACGCCGGGACAGAAGGATGGCTACACCTTC. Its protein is CAISETPGQKDGYTF.

The CDR3 nucleotides read TGCGCCAGCGCCTCGAGGGCCGCGAACACCGGGGAGCTGTTTTTT. Its protein product is CASASRAANTGELFF. The chain employs TRBV4-3 and TRBJ2-2, with D perhaps TRBD2 (5 bases). The CDR3 loop spans 15 amino acids. The V and J ends lost 8 bases and 0 bases respectively, with 13 bases between them. The germline V gene encodes CDR1 LGHNA and CDR2 YSLEER.

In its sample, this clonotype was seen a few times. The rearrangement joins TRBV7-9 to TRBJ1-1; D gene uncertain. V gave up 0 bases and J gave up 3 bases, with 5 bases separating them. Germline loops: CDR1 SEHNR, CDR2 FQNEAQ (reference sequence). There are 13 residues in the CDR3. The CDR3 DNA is TGTGCCAGCAGCTTAGCAGGGCACACTGAAGCTTTCTTT. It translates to CASSLAGHTEAFF.

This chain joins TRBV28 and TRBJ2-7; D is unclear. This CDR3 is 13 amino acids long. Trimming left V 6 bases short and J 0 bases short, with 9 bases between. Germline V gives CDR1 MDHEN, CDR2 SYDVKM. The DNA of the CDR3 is TGTGCCAGCAGACCAGAATTCTCCTACGAGCAGTACTTC. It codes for CASRPEFSYEQYF.

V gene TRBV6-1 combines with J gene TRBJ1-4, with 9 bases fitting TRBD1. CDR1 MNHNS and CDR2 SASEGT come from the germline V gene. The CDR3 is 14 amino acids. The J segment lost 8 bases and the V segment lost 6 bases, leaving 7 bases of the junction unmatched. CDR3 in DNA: TGTGCCAGCAGACCCGGGACAGGGCACGAAAAACTGTTTTTT. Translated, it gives CASRPGTGHEKLFF.